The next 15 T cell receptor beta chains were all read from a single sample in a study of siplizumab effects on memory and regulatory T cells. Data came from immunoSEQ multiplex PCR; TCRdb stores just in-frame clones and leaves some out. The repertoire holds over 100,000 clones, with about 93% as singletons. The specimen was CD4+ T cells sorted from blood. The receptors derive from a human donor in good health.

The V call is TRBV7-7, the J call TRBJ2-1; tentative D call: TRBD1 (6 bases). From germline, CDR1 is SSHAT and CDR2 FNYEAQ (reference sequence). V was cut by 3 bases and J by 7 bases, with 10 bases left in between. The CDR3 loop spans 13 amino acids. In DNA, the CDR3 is TGTGCCAGCAGCTTTGGCAGGGGAAATGAGCAGTTCTTC. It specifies CASSFGRGNEQFF. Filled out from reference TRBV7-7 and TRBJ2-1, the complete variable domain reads GAGVSQSPRYKVTKRGQDVTLRCDPISSHATLYWYQQALGQGPEFLTYFNYEAQPDKSGLPSDRFSAERPEGSISTLTIQRTEQRDSAMYRCASSFGRGNEQFFGPGTRLTVL.

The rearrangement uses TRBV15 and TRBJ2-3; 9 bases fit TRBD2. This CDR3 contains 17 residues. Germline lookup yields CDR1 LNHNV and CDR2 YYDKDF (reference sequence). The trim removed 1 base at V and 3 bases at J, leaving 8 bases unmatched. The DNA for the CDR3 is TGTGCCACCAGCAGAGCTCGAGGGACTAGCCTAACAGATACGCAGTATTTT. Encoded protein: CATSRARGTSLTDTQYF.

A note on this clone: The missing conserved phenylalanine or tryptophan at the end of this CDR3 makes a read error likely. CDR3: CAWSFGYTEAFL. The CDR3 nucleotides are TGTGCCTGGAGTTTCGGGTACACTGAAGCTTTCCTT. The chain links TRBV30 to TRBJ1-1, with D unclear. Germline V CDR1 and CDR2: GTSNPN, SVGIG (reference sequence). CDR3 size: 12 residues. V was trimmed by 2 bases and J by 3 bases, leaving 7 bases between them.

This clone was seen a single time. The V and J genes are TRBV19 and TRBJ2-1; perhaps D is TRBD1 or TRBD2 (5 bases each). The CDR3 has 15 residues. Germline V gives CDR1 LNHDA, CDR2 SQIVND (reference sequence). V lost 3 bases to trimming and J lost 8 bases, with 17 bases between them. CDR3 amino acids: CASSMGTGAGDEQFF. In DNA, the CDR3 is TGTGCCAGTAGTATGGGGACCGGGGCGGGCGATGAGCAGTTCTTC. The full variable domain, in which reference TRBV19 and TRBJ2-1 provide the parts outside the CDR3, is DGGITQSPKYLFRKEGQNVTLSCEQNLNHDAMYWYRQDPGQGLRLIYYSQIVNDFQKGDIAEGYSVSREKKESFPLTVTSAQKNPTAFYLCASSMGTGAGDEQFFGPGTRLTVL.

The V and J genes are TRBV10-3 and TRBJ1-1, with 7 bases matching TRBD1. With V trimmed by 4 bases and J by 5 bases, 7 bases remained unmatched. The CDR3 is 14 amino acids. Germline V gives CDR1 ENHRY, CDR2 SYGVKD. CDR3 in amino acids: CAISATGKGTEAFF. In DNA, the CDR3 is TGTGCCATCAGTGCGACAGGGAAGGGGACTGAAGCTTTCTTT.

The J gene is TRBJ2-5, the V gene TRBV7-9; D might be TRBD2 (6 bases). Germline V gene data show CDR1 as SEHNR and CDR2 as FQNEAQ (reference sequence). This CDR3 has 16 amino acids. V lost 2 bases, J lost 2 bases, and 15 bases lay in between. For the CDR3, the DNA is TGTGCCAGCAGCTTAACGGGGACTTGGGATCAAGAGACCCAGTACTTC. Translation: CASSLTGTWDQETQYF.

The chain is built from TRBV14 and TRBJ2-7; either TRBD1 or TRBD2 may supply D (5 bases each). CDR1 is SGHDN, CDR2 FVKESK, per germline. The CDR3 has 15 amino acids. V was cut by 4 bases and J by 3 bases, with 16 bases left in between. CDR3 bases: TGTGCCAGCAGCCGATACCCCGGGGCAGACTACGAGCAGTACTTC. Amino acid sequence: CASSRYPGADYEQYF.

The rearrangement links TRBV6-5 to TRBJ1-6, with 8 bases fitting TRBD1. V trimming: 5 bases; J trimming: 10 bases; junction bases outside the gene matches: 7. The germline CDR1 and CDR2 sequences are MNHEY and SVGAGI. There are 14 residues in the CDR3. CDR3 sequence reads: CASSNDRGGSPLHF. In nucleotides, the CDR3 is TGTGCCAGCAGTAACGACAGGGGAGGATCACCCCTCCACTTT.

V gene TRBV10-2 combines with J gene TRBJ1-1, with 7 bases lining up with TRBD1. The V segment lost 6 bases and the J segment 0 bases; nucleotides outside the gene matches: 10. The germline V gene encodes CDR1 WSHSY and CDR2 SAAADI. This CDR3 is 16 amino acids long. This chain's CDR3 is CASRDRDMVLNTEAFF. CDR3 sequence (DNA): TGCGCCAGCAGAGACAGGGACATGGTTTTGAACACTGAAGCTTTCTTT.

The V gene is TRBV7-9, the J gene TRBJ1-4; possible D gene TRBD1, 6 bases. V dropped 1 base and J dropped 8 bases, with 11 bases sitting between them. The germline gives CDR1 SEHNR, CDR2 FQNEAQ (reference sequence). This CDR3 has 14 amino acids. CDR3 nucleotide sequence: TGTGCCAGCAGCTTAGGCAGGGGTCTCGAAAAACTGTTTTTT. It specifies CASSLGRGLEKLFF.

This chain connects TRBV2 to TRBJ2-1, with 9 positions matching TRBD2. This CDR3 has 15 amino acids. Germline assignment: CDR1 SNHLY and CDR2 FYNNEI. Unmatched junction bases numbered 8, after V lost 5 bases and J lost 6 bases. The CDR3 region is CASSYLAGSPNEQFF. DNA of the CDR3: TGTGCCAGCAGTTACCTAGCGGGATCCCCCAATGAGCAGTTCTTC.

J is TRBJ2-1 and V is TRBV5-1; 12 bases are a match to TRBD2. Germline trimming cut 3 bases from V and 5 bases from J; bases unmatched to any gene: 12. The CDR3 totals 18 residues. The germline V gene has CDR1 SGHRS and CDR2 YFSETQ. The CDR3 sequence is CASSSLAGGPGDNNEQFF. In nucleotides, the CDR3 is TGCGCCAGCAGCTCTCTAGCGGGAGGGCCGGGGGACAACAATGAGCAGTTCTTC. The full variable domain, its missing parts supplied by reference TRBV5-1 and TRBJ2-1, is KAGVTQTPRYLIKTRGQQVTLSCSPISGHRSVSWYQQTPGQGLQFLFEYFSETQRNKGNFPGRFSGRQFSNSRSEMNVSTLELGDSALYLCASSSLAGGPGDNNEQFFGPGTRLTVL.

As DNA, the CDR3 is TGCGCCAGCAGCCAAGTGGACAGGGACGCAGATACGCAGTATTTT. It is translated as CASSQVDRDADTQYF. This chain uses TRBV4-1 with TRBJ2-3, with 8 bases aligning to TRBD1. The junction had 4 bases not matched to a gene; V was cut back by 1 base and J by 4 bases. The V gene's germline CDR1 is MGHRA and CDR2 YSYEKL. The CDR3 has 15 amino acids.

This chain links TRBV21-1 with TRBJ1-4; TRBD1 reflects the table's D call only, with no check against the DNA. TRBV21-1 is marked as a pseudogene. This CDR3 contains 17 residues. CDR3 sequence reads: CASSKDPEFTTNEKLFF. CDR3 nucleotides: TGTGCCAGCAGCAAAGATCCAGAATTCACAACTAATGAAAAACTGTTTTTT.

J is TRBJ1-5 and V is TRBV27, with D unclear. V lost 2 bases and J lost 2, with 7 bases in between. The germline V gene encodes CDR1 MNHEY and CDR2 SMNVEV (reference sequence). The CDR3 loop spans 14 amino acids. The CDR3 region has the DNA TGTGCCAGCAGTTTAAAGTGGGGCAATCAGCCCCAGCATTTT. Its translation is CASSLKWGNQPQHF.